These 13 T cell receptor beta chains were all obtained from the same sample, sequenced in a study of regulatory T cells in long-lasting Graves disease. Time point indicated: newly diagnosed GD, antithyroid drugs for less than 3 months. Researchers made the TCR library from RNA that was extracted from PBMCs. Building of the TCR beta libraries involved iRepertoire HTBI primers and Arm-PCR of CDR3 regions. TCRdb re-called the multiplex PCR reads with MiXCR, one entry per CDR3 protein. The table lists approximately 560,000 distinct CDR3 sequences, 15% to 20% of them singletons, with approximately 12% in the top ten. These data were likewise used in another study, on T cells in Graves' hyperthyroidism and ophthalmopathy.

The specimen was peripheral blood mononuclear cells (PBMCs), collected at new diagnosis, from a patient treated with antithyroid drugs. Receptors originate from a man in his late teens or twenties with Graves disease.

This clonotype was seen many times. The chain links TRBV12-3 or TRBV12-4 to TRBJ2-5; 8 bases match TRBD2. V shed 4 bases, J shed 5 bases, and the junction held 12 bases outside the gene matches. This CDR3 is built from 16 residues. CDR3 coding DNA: TGTGCCAGCAGTTGGGGACTAGTAGGAGGGGCGGAGACCCAGTACTTC. It encodes CASSWGLVGGAETQYF.

The CDR3, as DNA: TGTGCCAGCACTGGTACAGGGTGGTCGGACAATGAGCAGTTCTTC. This codes for CASTGTGWSDNEQFF. The chain has TRBV27 and TRBJ2-1; D is perhaps TRBD1 (6 bases). The germline CDR1 and CDR2 sequences are MNHEY and SMNVEV (reference sequence). The ends were cut back, 7 bases at V and 5 bases at J, with 18 bases in the middle. The CDR3 is made up of 15 amino acids.

There are a few counts of this clonotype. The chain has TRBV2 and TRBJ1-5, with 9 bases identical to TRBD1. Germline V lookup: CDR1 SNHLY, CDR2 FYNNEI. The CDR3 totals 14 residues. Trimming at V came to 8 bases and at J to 2 bases, leaving 4 bases not matched to a gene. This CDR3 is CASGTGSGNQPQHF. The CDR3 DNA reads TGTGCCAGCGGGACAGGGTCCGGCAATCAGCCCCAGCATTTT.

The genes are TRBV29-1 and TRBJ2-1; perhaps TRBD2 as D (6 bases). Germline assignment: CDR1 SQVTM and CDR2 ANQGSEA. This CDR3 has 18 amino acids. V shed 4 bases and J shed 7 bases, with 29 bases lying between them. Here the CDR3 DNA reads TGCAGCGTTGTTCTGGCGATACCCCCAAAGGAGGGGTGGAATGAGCAGTTCTTC. It is translated as CSVVLAIPPKEGWNEQFF.

This clonotype was observed many times. The chain uses TRBV7-9 and TRBJ2-2; D is possibly TRBD2 (5 bases). There are 14 residues in the CDR3. Trimming removed 5 bases from V and 0 bases from J, with 7 bases in between. The germline CDR1 and CDR2 sequences are SEHNR and FQNEAQ (reference sequence). The CDR3 reads CASSPGTNTGELFF. The CDR3 DNA follows: TGTGCCAGCAGCCCCGGGACGAACACCGGGGAGCTGTTTTTT. The variable domain in full, with the rest retrieved from reference TRBV7-9 and TRBJ2-2, is DTGVSQNPRHKITKRGQNVTFRCDPISEHNRLYWYRQTLGQGPEFLTYFQNEAQLEKSRLLSDRFSAERPKGSFSTLEIQRTEQGDSAMYLCASSPGTNTGELFFGEGSRLTVL.

The genes are TRBV6-1 and TRBJ1-1; D is possibly TRBD1 (6 bases). CDR1 and CDR2 from the germline V gene are MNHNS and SASEGT. Trimming stripped 6 bases from V and 5 bases from J, with 16 bases between. The CDR3 covers 14 residues. As DNA, the CDR3 is TGTGCCAGCAGAAACAGGGACGGTTTTACTGAAGCTTTCTTT. Protein sequence: CASRNRDGFTEAFF.

V usage is TRBV7-3 and J usage is TRBJ2-2, with D maybe TRBD2 (6 bases). This CDR3 is built from 17 residues. Germline V gives CDR1 SGHTA, CDR2 FQGTGA. V was pared by 0 bases and J by 4 bases, with 15 bases between. DNA for the CDR3: TGTGCCAGCAGCTTAACCGCTAGCGTACGTGGCACCGGGGAGCTGTTTTTT. Translated, it gives CASSLTASVRGTGELFF. Drawing the rest from reference TRBV7-3 and TRBJ2-2, the complete variable domain is GAGVSQTPSNKVTEKGKYVELRCDPISGHTALYWYRQSLGQGPEFLIYFQGTGAADDSGLPNDRFFAVRPEGSVSTLKIQRTERGDSAVYLCASSLTASVRGTGELFFGEGSRLTVL.

This clonotype has just a few counts. The gene calls are TRBV15 and TRBJ2-4; D is possibly TRBD1 or TRBD2 (5 bases each). Trimming pared 3 bases from V and 7 bases from J, leaving 10 bases between. The CDR3 length is 13 residues. Germline CDR1 LNHNV, CDR2 YYDKDF (reference sequence). CDR3 nucleotides: TGTGCCACCAGCAGGGGGGTTGAGAACATTCAGTACTTC. It specifies CATSRGVENIQYF.

The rearrangement joins TRBV29-1 to TRBJ2-1; D unclear. The V end was cut by 6 bases, the J end by 0 bases, with 12 bases between. CDR1 is SQVTM and CDR2 is ANQGSEA in the germline V gene. The CDR3 covers 14 residues. This chain's CDR3 is CSVAGPGSYNEQFF. In DNA form, the CDR3 reads TGCAGCGTGGCCGGACCAGGCTCCTACAATGAGCAGTTCTTC.

At least ten counts were recorded for this clonotype. This chain joins TRBV29-1 and TRBJ1-2; D gene uncertain. This CDR3 is 13 amino acids long. CDR1 is SQVTM and CDR2 is ANQGSEA in the germline V gene. V dropped 4 bases and J dropped 2 bases, with 11 bases sitting between them. Here the CDR3 reads CSVVGRMNYGYTF. CDR3 nucleotides: TGCAGCGTTGTAGGCAGGATGAACTATGGCTACACCTTC.

This clonotype was recorded many times. The chain employs TRBV6-1 and TRBJ1-1; the D gene is possibly TRBD1 (6 bases). Deletions cut 0 bases from V and 0 bases from J, with 17 bases between. Germline CDR1 and CDR2: MNHNS and SASEGT. The CDR3 covers 18 residues. The CDR3 spells CASSEAPQGFALNTEAFF. The CDR3 DNA follows: TGTGCCAGCAGTGAAGCGCCCCAGGGGTTCGCCTTGAACACTGAAGCTTTCTTT.

The V and J genes are TRBV3-1 and TRBJ2-1; 12 bases match TRBD2. The CDR3 runs 16 residues. V dropped 1 base and J dropped 9; count of bases not matched to a gene: 7. The germline CDR1 and CDR2 sequences are LGHDT and YNNKEL (reference sequence). In DNA form, the CDR3 reads TGTGCCAGCAGCCAAGTTGGACTAGCGGGACATAGTGAGCAGTTCTTC. It specifies CASSQVGLAGHSEQFF.

This clonotype appeared many times. The V call is TRBV30, the J call TRBJ2-3, with 13 bases matching TRBD2. The CDR3 sequence is 16 residues long. V trimming: 3 bases; J trimming: 3 bases; junction bases outside the gene matches: 6. Per the germline V gene, CDR1 is GTSNPN and CDR2 is SVGIG (reference sequence). The CDR3 sequence: CAWSGGTSGKTDTQYF. As DNA, the CDR3 is TGTGCCTGGAGCGGAGGGACTAGCGGGAAAACAGATACGCAGTATTTT.